The clone carrying this T cell receptor (beta chain) was counted at least ten times. This sample is drawn from a study of low-dose radiotherapy and immunotherapy resistance in tumors. Overall study: A total of 6.5 Gy was given to Cohort 1 as 0.5 Gy per fraction every 2 weeks.

This sample's time point: before trial treatment. Low-dose radiotherapy and low-dose cyclophosphamide, together with aspirin, ipilimumab and nivolumab, were given to donors. V was clipped by 0 bases and J by 2 bases, with 3 bases between them. CDR1 and CDR2 from the germline V gene are SGHNT and YYREEE (reference sequence). The CDR3 covers 14 residues. Primers targeting TRAV and TRBV primed first-strand cDNA, covering alpha and beta chains. PCR amplification of the TCRs was performed with Phusion for 15 to 25 PCR cycles, and it relied on a constant-region primer together with a V-primer adapter. MiXCR, run by TCRdb on the reads, gives a single entry per CDR3 protein. The sample lists under 90,000 distinct CDR3 sequences, 15% to 20% occurring once.

This specimen was PBMCs, taken before treatment. The V gene is TRBV5-4, the J gene TRBJ2-6; no definite D call. The receptor's source is a male donor with prostate cancer. The CDR3 loop reads CASSLGPGANVLTF. The CDR3 DNA reads as TGTGCCAGCAGCTTGGGGCCTGGGGCCAACGTCCTGACTTTC.